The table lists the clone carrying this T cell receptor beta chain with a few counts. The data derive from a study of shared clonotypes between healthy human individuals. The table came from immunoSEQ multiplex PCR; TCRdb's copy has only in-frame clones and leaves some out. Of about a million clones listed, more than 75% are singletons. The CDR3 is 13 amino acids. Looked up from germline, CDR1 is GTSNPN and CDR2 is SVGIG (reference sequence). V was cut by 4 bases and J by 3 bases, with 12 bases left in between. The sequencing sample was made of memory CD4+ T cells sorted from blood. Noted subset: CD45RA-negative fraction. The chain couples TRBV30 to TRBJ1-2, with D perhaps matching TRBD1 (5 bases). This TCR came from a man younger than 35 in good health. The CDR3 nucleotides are TGTGCCTGGAAAGGGCAGGGCTACTATGGCTACACCTTC. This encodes CAWKGQGYYGYTF. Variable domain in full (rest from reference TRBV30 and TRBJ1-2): SQTIHQWPATLVQPVGSPLSLECTVEGTSNPNLYWYRQAAGRGLQLLFYSVGIGQISSEVPQNLSASRPQDRQFILSSKKLLLSDSGFYLCAWKGQGYYGYTFGSGTRLTVV.